The source of this T cell receptor (beta chain) is a study of T-cell reconstitution after alpha-beta-depleted transplantation in children. In germline, CDR1 is SGHAT, CDR2 FQNNGV. This CDR3 contains 21 residues. Trimming stripped 0 bases from V and 0 bases from J, with 24 bases between. This sample's TCRbeta library carried unique molecular identifier barcodes. TCRdb fed the PCR reads into MiXCR, producing one record per CDR3 protein. Among hundreds of thousands of distinct CDR3 sequences, around a sixth were seen once, and the ten largest hold approximately 1.1%. Sequenced here: PBMCs from the stem cell graft donor, sampled from the stem cell graft. The sequence was obtained from a human donor who donated a stem cell graft to a child with acute myeloid leukemia. The rearrangement uses TRBV11-2 and TRBJ1-5; possible D gene TRBD1, 5 bases. CDR3 sequence (DNA): TGTGCCAGCAGCTTAGAGGTCCATCTGGGGACGCCATCGGGTAGCAATCAGCCCCAGCATTTT. Protein product: CASSLEVHLGTPSGSNQPQHF.